The present T cell receptor beta chain was sequenced within a study of blood T cells in healthy people across ages. Overall study findings and caveats: Per million T cells, TCR beta diversity dropped roughly linearly as age increased.

Remarks on this clonotype: Its specificity is unknown.

Germline V gene lookup returns CDR1 MNHEY and CDR2 SVGEGT. The V and J ends lost 5 bases and 7 bases, in that order; junction bases with no gene match: 10. The CDR3 loop spans 15 amino acids. Alongside a J-beta primer mix, a sample-barcoded 5' primer served in a second PCR lasting about 7 to 11 cycles. One entry per CDR3 protein results from TCRdb running MiXCR on the 5' RACE reads. In the table there are roughly 570,000 distinct CDR3 sequences, 27% of which are singletons. Source material: blood. The chain is built from TRBV6-2 or TRBV6-3 and TRBJ2-1, with TRBD2 matching 8 bases. The sequence was obtained from a woman in her seventies in good health. This CDR3 reads CASSHRLARGNEQFF. In DNA, the CDR3 is TGTGCCAGCAGTCACAGACTAGCGCGCGGAAATGAGCAGTTCTTC.